This T cell receptor beta chain was identified in a study of T cells expressing NK-cell markers (TCRdb year 2020). Background on the whole study: In sorted CD3+CD56+NKG2C+, CD3+CD56+NKG2C- and CD3+CD56-NKG2C+ T-cell subsets from roughly 8 donors, TCR beta-chain repertoires were profiled. Illumina HiSeq 2000/2500, MiSeq or NextSeq was used to sequence libraries as 2 x 150 bp reads. The eight sequenced donors were randomly selected healthy volunteers, three men and five women. Among the eight sequenced donors, only one was HCMV-seronegative, while the other seven were HCMV-seropositive.

To determine HCMV serostatus, a commercial ELISA kit was used to detect HCMV-specific IgG in serum. Peripheral blood mononuclear cells were isolated from blood by Ficoll density gradient centrifugation. In the germline V gene, CDR1 corresponds to MDHEN and CDR2 to SYDVKM. Counted from cysteine to phenylalanine, this CDR3 has 14 amino acids. No DNA is listed. A remark on this clonotype: Its antigen target is currently unknown.

Sequencing took place on an Illumina HiSeq 2000. The TCR beta cDNA libraries were made using 5'RACE template switching, a step that added both a universal primer site and unique molecular identifiers. Synthesis of cDNA was primed from the TCR beta constant segment and was followed by two consecutive PCR amplification steps. The authors' pipeline ran thus. MIGEC handled demultiplexing of the reads and grouping by UMI, while MiTCR was used to assemble and quantify clonotypes. To remove erroneous sequences, TCR cDNA sequences were retained only when supported by two or more reads. The tcR package was used for downstream repertoire analysis, and clonotypes were matched across fractions by CDR3 nucleotide sequence plus V segment. VDJmatch was used to annotate antigen specificity against VDJdb, with one amino acid substitution in CDR3 allowed. After reprocessing by TCRdb, each CDR3 protein sequence is one entry, and no DNA is given. TCRdb assigned the V and J calls; the authors' analysis was not used. The record for this sample contains more than 250,000 distinct CDR3 sequences. The top ten clones comprise 0.39% of the sample.

Here is what the overall study found, with its caveats: Those dominant clonotypes were again the most abundant among CD3+CD56-NKG2C+ cells in a handful of donors, at about 25-60.1%. In over five donors, the dominant CD3+CD56+NKG2C+ clonotypes were found to rank among the top 10 CD8+ clonotypes and to make up roughly 1.0-7.5% of CD8+ T cells. Whether the expanded NKG2C-expressing T cell clones were specific for HCMV antigens remained unclear.

The chain is assembled from TRBV28 and TRBJ1-5. Sequenced input: blood T cells: a sorted CD56 or NKG2C T cell subset, CD4+ or CD8+ T cells, or bulk PBMC T cells (not recorded which). The TCR sequence derives from a man younger than 35 in good health. Donor details come from another sample of the same person, matched by shared clones. This receptor has the CDR3 CASSLSDRLQPQHF. With all but the CDR3 taken from the reference TRBV28 and TRBJ1-5 genes, the full variable domain is: DVKVTQSSRYLVKRTGEKVFLECVQDMDHENMFWYRQDPGLGLRLIYFSYDVKMKEKGDIPEGYSVSREKKERFSLILESASTNQTSMYLCASSLSDRLQPQHFGDGTRLSIL.